This T cell receptor beta chain stems from a study of control samples from healthy donors and cancer patients. The CDR3 runs 12 residues. Germline V gene lookup returns CDR1 SGDLS and CDR2 YYNGEE. Deletions cut 0 bases from V and 5 bases from J, with 5 bases between. Measured with immunoSEQ multiplex PCR; TCRdb has only the in-frame clones, and not every one. Of roughly 29,000 clones listed, roughly 85% are singletons. This clonotype was obtained from a man aged 60-69 years with head and neck cancer. The source material was PBMCs. The chain employs TRBV9 and TRBJ1-1; D not certain. The CDR3, as DNA: TGTGCCAGCAGCGTAGCGGGAACTGAAGCTTTCTTT. It specifies CASSVAGTEAFF.